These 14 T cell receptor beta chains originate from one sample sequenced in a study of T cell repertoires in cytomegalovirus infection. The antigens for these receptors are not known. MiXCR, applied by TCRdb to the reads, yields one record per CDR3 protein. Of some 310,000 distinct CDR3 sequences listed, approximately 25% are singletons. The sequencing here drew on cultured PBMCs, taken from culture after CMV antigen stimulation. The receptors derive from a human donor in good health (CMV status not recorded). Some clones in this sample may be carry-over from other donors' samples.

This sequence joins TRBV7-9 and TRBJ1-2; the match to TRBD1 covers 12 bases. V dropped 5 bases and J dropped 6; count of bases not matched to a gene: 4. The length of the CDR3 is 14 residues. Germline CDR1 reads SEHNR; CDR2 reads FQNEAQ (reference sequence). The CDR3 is CASSRGTGGNGYTF. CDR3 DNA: TGTGCCAGCAGCCGCGGGACAGGGGGCAATGGCTACACCTTC. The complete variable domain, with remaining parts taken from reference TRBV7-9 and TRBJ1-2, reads DTGVSQNPRHKITKRGQNVTFRCDPISEHNRLYWYRQTLGQGPEFLTYFQNEAQLEKSRLLSDRFSAERPKGSFSTLEIQRTEQGDSAMYLCASSRGTGGNGYTFGSGTRLTVV.

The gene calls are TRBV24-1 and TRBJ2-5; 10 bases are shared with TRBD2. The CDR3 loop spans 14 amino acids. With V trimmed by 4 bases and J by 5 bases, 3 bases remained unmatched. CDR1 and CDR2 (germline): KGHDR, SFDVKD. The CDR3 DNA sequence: TGTGCCACCAGTGACCAGCGGGAGGGGGAGACCCAGTACTTC. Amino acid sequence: CATSDQREGETQYF.

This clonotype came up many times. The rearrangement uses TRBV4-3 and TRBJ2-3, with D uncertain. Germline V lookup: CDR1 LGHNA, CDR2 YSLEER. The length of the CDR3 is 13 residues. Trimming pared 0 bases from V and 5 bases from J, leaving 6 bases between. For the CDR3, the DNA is TGCGCCAGCAGCCAAGAGGGTATAGATACGCAGTATTTT. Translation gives CASSQEGIDTQYF.

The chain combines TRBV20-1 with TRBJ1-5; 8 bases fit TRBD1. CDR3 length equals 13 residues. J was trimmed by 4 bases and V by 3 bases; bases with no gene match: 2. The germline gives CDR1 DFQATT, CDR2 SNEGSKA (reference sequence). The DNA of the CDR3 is TGCAGTGCTAGCACAGGGGGAAATCAGCCCCAGCATTTT. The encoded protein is CSASTGGNQPQHF.

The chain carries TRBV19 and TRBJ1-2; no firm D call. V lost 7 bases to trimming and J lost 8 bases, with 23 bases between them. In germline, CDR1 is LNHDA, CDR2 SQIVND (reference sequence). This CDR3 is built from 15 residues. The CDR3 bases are TGTGCCAGTAAAGTGATGCGGGGAGGTTCGCGGGGCTACACCTTC. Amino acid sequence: CASKVMRGGSRGYTF.

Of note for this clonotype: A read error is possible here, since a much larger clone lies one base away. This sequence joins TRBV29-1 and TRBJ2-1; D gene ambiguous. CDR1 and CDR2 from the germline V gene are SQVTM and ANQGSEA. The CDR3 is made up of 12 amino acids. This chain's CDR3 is CSVFRSNNEQFF. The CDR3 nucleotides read TGCAGCGTTTTCCGCTCCAACAATGAGCAGTTCTTC.

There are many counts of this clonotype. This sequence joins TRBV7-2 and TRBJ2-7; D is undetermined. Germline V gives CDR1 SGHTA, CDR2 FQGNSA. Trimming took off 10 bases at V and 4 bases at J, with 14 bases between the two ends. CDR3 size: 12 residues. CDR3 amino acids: CATQPITYEQYF. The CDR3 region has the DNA TGTGCCACCCAGCCGATAACGTACGAGCAGTACTTC.

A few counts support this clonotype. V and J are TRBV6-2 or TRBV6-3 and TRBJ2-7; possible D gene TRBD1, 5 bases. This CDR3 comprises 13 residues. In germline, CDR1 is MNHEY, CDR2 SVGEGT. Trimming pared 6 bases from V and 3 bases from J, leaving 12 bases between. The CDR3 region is CASSRGAYYEQYV. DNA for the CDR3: TGTGCCAGCAGCCGTGGGGCTTACTACGAGCAGTACGTC.

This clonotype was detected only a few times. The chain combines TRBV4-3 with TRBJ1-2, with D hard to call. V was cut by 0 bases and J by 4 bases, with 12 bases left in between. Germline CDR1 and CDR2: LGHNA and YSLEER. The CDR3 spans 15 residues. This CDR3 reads CASSQEPQPFYGYTF. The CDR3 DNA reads TGCGCCAGCAGCCAAGAGCCACAGCCGTTCTATGGCTACACCTTC.

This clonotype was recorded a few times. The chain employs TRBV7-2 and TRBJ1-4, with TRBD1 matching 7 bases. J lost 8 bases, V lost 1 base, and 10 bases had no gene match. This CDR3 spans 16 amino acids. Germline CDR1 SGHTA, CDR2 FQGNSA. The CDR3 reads CASSLVGTATGEKLFF. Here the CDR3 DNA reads TGTGCCAGCAGCTTAGTCGGGACAGCCACTGGGGAAAAACTGTTTTTT.

This chain's CDR3 is CASILTHNTGDGYTF. CDR3 in DNA: TGTGCCAGCATTCTGACCCACAACACCGGCGATGGCTACACCTTC. This sequence joins TRBV6-2 or TRBV6-3 and TRBJ1-2, with D unresolved. This CDR3 is 15 amino acids long. V lost 7 bases and J 6 bases, leaving 21 bases between the germline ends. CDR1 is MNHEY, CDR2 SVGEGT, per germline.

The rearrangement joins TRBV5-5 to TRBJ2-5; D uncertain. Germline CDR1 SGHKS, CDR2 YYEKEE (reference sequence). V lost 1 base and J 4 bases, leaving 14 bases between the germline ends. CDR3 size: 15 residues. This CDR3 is CASSLTAAALETQYF. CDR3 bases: TGTGCCAGCAGCTTGACGGCAGCCGCCTTAGAGACCCAGTACTTC.

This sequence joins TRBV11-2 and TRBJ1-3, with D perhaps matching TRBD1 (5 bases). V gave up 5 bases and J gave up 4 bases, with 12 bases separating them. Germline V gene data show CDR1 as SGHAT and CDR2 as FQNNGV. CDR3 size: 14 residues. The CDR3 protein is CASSRGTEGNTIYF. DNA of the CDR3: TGTGCCAGCAGCCGGGGGACGGAGGGAAACACCATATATTTT.

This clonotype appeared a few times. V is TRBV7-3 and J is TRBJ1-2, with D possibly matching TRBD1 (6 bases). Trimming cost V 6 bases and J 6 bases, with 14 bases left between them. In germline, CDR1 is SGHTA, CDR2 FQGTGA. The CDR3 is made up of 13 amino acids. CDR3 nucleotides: TGTGCCAGCAGTCTAGGGGGGTGGCATGGCTACACCTTC. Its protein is CASSLGGWHGYTF.